This TCR beta chain is drawn from a study of PD-L1 blockade in urothelial cancer. At the level of the study: Analyzed time points were 3 weeks (second dose) and 6 weeks after therapy began.

The authors spiked synthetic TCR analog templates into each PCR. The method was immunoSEQ multiplex PCR; TCRdb's version includes in-frame clones alone and lacks a portion of them. Of 70,000 or so clones in the sample, around 90% were seen once. There were between 1 and 8 samples from each patient, taken pretreatment and on-treatment. Germline assignment: CDR1 SGHTS and CDR2 YDEGEE. V gave up 0 bases and J gave up 7 bases, with 13 bases separating them. There are 14 residues in the CDR3. In the case of this clone: Its antigen is still unknown.

General study results and limits: Better survival was forecast by a pretreatment blood TCR clonality below the median.

The V and J genes are TRBV5-8 and TRBJ1-2; D possibly corresponds to TRBD1 (5 bases). The sample here was PBMCs, taken around atezolizumab (anti-PD-L1) treatment. The TCR originated in a man between 60 and 75 years old with urothelial cancer. In nucleotides, the CDR3 is TGTGCCAGCAGCTTGGCGCGGGGGGTTTTTGGCTACACCTTC. It translates to CASSLARGVFGYTF.